A single sample gave rise to the 13 T cell receptor beta chains below, sequenced in a study of T-cell reconstitution after alpha-beta-depleted transplantation in children. Unique molecular identifiers tagged the TCRbeta library. Using its own MiXCR run on the PCR reads, TCRdb lists one record per CDR3 protein. The sample holds roughly 400,000 distinct CDR3 sequences, about a fifth seen once. The sample was PBMCs from the stem cell graft donor, taken from the stem cell graft. These TCRs come from a human donor who donated a stem cell graft to a child with acute myeloid leukemia.

The table lists this clonotype with many counts. The chain carries TRBV6-5 and TRBJ2-2, with 12 bases fitting TRBD2. V lost 6 bases to trimming and J lost 6 bases; unmatched junction nucleotides: 8. The V gene's germline CDR1 is MNHEY and CDR2 SVGAGI. The CDR3 length is 16 residues. Here the CDR3 reads CASSHILAGGPGELFF. The DNA of the CDR3 is TGTGCCAGCAGCCACATACTAGCGGGAGGCCCCGGGGAGCTGTTTTTT.

The chain uses TRBV24-1 and TRBJ2-2, with 7 bases aligning to TRBD2. V lost 4 bases, J lost 6 bases, and 4 bases stayed unmatched. The germline V gene encodes CDR1 KGHDR and CDR2 SFDVKD. The CDR3 consists of 14 residues. The CDR3 DNA reads TGTGCCACCAGTGAACTAGCGAGAGCCGGGGAGCTGTTTTTT. Its protein is CATSELARAGELFF.

The chain uses TRBV4-1 and TRBJ2-2, with 7 positions matching TRBD2. Per the germline V gene, CDR1 is MGHRA and CDR2 is YSYEKL. CDR3 length equals 18 residues. With 2 bases clipped from V and 6 bases from J, the junction kept 15 bases outside the gene matches. The CDR3 sequence is CASSQPKGGTNFAGELFF. The CDR3 DNA is TGCGCCAGCAGCCAACCGAAAGGCGGGACTAATTTTGCCGGGGAGCTGTTTTTT.

There are many counts of this clonotype. The chain combines TRBV5-1 with TRBJ2-1; 8 positions match TRBD2. The CDR3 loop spans 15 amino acids. The V and J ends lost 0 bases and 2 bases, in that order; junction bases with no gene match: 1. CDR1 and CDR2 (germline): SGHRS, YFSETQ. The CDR3 loop reads CASSLAGGTYNEQFF. The CDR3 DNA is TGCGCCAGCAGCTTGGCGGGGGGGACCTACAATGAGCAGTTCTTC.

The CDR3 is CASSIDLERTHPDTQYF. For the CDR3, the DNA is TGTGCCAGTAGTATAGATCTCGAACGCACGCACCCGGATACGCAGTATTTT. The V gene is TRBV19, the J gene TRBJ2-3; D uncertain. CDR1 LNHDA and CDR2 SQIVND come from the germline V gene (reference sequence). The germline V and J ends were trimmed by 0 bases and 6 bases, with 19 bases remaining between them. The CDR3 is made up of 17 amino acids. Full variable domain (rest looked up from reference TRBV19 and TRBJ2-3): DGGITQSPKYLFRKEGQNVTLSCEQNLNHDAMYWYRQDPGQGLRLIYYSQIVNDFQKGDIAEGYSVSREKKESFPLTVTSAQKNPTAFYLCASSIDLERTHPDTQYFGPGTRLTVL.

The chain links TRBV4-1 to TRBJ2-7; 9 nucleotides agree with TRBD1. Germline V CDR1 and CDR2: MGHRA, YSYEKL. With 3 bases clipped from V and 2 bases from J, the junction kept 2 bases outside the gene matches. The length of the CDR3 is 14 residues. The CDR3 loop reads CASSQGTGTYEQYF. CDR3 nucleotides: TGCGCCAGCAGCCAGGGGACAGGGACCTACGAGCAGTACTTC.

In this sample, this clonotype turned up many times. This chain connects TRBV27 to TRBJ1-2; no firm D call. CDR1 is MNHEY, CDR2 SMNVEV, per germline (reference sequence). This CDR3 has 13 amino acids. V lost 5 bases and J 2 bases, leaving 9 bases between the germline ends. CDR3 nucleotide sequence: TGTGCCAGCAGTCCACGCCACAACTATGGCTACACCTTC. It specifies CASSPRHNYGYTF.

This clonotype was seen only a few times. V and J are TRBV20-1 and TRBJ2-1, with 7 bases aligning to TRBD2. The germline CDR1 and CDR2 sequences are DFQATT and SNEGSKA (reference sequence). This CDR3 contains 15 residues. J was trimmed by 4 bases and V by 0 bases; bases with no gene match: 6. DNA for the CDR3: TGCAGTGCTAGAGATGGGCGGGAGTCATACAATGAGCAGTTCTTC. It translates to CSARDGRESYNEQFF.

This clonotype has a handful of counts. The chain carries TRBV5-1 and TRBJ2-3; 10 positions agree with TRBD2. Germline V lookup: CDR1 SGHRS, CDR2 YFSETQ. The CDR3 sequence is 15 residues long. J gave up 4 bases and V 4 bases, and 6 bases lay outside the gene matches. This CDR3 reads CASSTTSGFADTQYF. Written as DNA, the CDR3 is TGCGCCAGCAGCACGACTAGCGGGTTTGCAGATACGCAGTATTTT.

A note on this clonotype: This may be a read error: a much more frequent sequence differs by one nucleotide. The rearrangement joins TRBV12-3 or TRBV12-4 to TRBJ2-7, with TRBD2 matching over 7 bases. The J segment lost 3 bases and the V segment lost 3 bases, leaving 2 bases of the junction unmatched. The CDR3 is made up of 13 amino acids. CDR3 sequence: CASSLRESYEQYF. The CDR3 coding sequence is TGTGCCAGCAGTTTGCGGGAGAGCTACGAGCAGTACTTC.

The chain carries TRBV20-1 and TRBJ2-4, with D perhaps matching TRBD1 (7 bases). Per the germline V gene, CDR1 is DFQATT and CDR2 is SNEGSKA (reference sequence). The V end lost 2 bases, the J end lost 6 bases, and 14 bases lay between the germline ends. This CDR3 has 14 amino acids. The CDR3 loop is CSARQGGDRNIQYF. The CDR3 nucleotides are TGCAGTGCTAGACAGGGGGGAGATCGAAACATTCAGTACTTC.

The chain uses TRBV7-9 and TRBJ1-5; the D gene is possibly TRBD1 (5 bases). Germline V gene lookup returns CDR1 SEHNR and CDR2 FQNEAQ (reference sequence). The CDR3 length is 16 residues. V was pared by 5 bases and J by 3 bases, with 17 bases between. The CDR3 nucleotides read TGTGCCAGCAGCCACCGGGAGGGGTCCTACAATCAGCCCCAGCATTTT. As protein: CASSHREGSYNQPQHF.

There are a few counts of this clonotype. This rearrangement joins TRBV24-1 to TRBJ2-3; no firm D call. With 7 bases removed from V and 4 bases from J, the gap between germline ends came to 11 bases. CDR1 is KGHDR and CDR2 is SFDVKD in the germline V gene. The CDR3 is 13 amino acids. CDR3 in DNA: TGTGCCACCAGAAGATGGGGTTCAGATACGCAGTATTTT. Encoded protein: CATRRWGSDTQYF.